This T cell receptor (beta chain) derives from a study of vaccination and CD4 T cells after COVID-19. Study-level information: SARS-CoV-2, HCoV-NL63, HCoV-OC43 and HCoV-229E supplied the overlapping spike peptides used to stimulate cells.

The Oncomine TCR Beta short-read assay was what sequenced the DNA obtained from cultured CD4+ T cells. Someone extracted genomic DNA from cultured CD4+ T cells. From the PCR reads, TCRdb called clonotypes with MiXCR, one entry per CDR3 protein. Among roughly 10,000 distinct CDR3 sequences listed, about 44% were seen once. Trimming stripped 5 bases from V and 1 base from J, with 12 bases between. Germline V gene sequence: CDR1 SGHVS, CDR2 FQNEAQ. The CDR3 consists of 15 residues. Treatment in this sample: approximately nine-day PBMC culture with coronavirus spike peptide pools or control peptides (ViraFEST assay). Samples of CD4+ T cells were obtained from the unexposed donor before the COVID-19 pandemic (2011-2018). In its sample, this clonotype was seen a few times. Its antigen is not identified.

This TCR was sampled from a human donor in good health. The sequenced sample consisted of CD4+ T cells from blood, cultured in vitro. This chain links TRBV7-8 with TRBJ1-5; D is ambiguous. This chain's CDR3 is CASSPSRISNQPQHF. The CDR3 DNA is TGTGCCAGCAGCCCCAGCCGGATCAGCAATCAGCCCCAGCATTTT.